The subject of this entry is one T cell receptor beta chain. The entry originates in a study of blood T cell repertoires in COVID-19. As handled by the study authors: Reference gene primer amplification gave estimated nucleated cell counts. The assay was immunoSEQ multiplex PCR, and TCRdb's table has in-frame clones only and misses some. The DNA gave D and trimming, while V, J and clone size come from that table. The table includes approximately 69,000 clones, about 82% detected once. V lost 4 bases, J lost 3 bases, and 7 bases stayed unmatched. The CDR3 has 15 amino acids. Germline CDR1 SGHDT, CDR2 YYEEEE.

Sample: peripheral blood. V is TRBV5-6 and J is TRBJ2-7; 10 positions agree with TRBD2. This clonotype originated in a woman aged 60-75 years with acute or convalescent COVID-19. CDR3 DNA sequence: TGTGCCAGCAGCAAAGAGCGGGAGGGTTTCTACGAGCAGTACTTC. It yields the protein CASSKEREGFYEQYF.